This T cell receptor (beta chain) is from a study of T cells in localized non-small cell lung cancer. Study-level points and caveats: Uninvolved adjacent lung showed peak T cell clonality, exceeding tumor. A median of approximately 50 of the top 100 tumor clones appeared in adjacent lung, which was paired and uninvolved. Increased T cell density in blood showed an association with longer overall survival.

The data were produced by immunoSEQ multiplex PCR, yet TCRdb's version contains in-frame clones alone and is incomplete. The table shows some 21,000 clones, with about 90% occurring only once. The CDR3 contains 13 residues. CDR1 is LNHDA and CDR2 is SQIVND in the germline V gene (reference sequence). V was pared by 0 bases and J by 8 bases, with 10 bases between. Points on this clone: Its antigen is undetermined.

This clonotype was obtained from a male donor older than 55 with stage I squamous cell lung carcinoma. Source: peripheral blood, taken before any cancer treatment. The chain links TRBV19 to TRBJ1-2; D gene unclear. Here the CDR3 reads CASSIEGRGGYTF. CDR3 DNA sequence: TGTGCCAGTAGTATAGAGGGGAGAGGAGGCTACACCTTC.